Described below is a single T cell receptor (beta chain) sequence and its context. Its antigen remains unknown. These data are taken from a study of T cell responses to AZD1222 COVID-19 vaccine. Libraries were prepared by immunoSEQ multiplex PCR; TCRdb keeps only in-frame clonotypes and omits some of them. The data show nearly 110,000 clones, about nine tenths seen once. The V end was cut by 3 bases, the J end by 5 bases, with 4 bases between. The CDR3 has 11 amino acids. General study points: After the peak T cell response, and only then, were repertoires sampled. Unmutated regions of variants are reportedly targeted by nearly half of spike-specific TCRs. Mapped onto spike, vaccine-associated CD4 TCRs spanned it and were dominant at 160-218 and 743-854. The donors showed a predominance of white British ancestry and of females, with possible underestimation of clonal diversity.

V usage is TRBV12-3 or TRBV12-4 and J usage is TRBJ1-2; D is ambiguous. Specimen: peripheral blood, collected on day 0 of AZD1222 vaccination. The TCR sequence derives from an adult in good health. CDR3 DNA sequence: TGTGCCAGCAGTTTGGAATATGGCTACACCTTC. This translates into CASSLEYGYTF.